The subject of this entry is one TCR beta chain. No antigen is known for it. Base qualities are not recorded, but no much larger clone differs from it by a single base. This entry belongs to a study of long-term antiretroviral therapy in people with HIV (dated by TCRdb to 2022 to 2024). For the wider study: The earliest samples were collected about a decade before the 2015 WHO recommendation for immediate ART, when ART was typically delayed until CD4 counts fell. This retrospective serial study examined whether starting ART and sustained HIV suppression were associated with changes in the composition and diversity of the TRB repertoire in peripheral blood. From fewer than 35 adults with confirmed HIV infection, the cohort provided approximately 190 cryopreserved PBMC samples, gathered serially across a mean of around six years (range 1-12). Of the roughly 30 participants with HIV, about twelve were female. Test extractions of a monoclonal T-cell line alongside about 35 polyclonal samples showed no cross-contamination during QIAcube processing.

Sequencing of the TRB variable region was done with the immunoSEQ hsTCRB v3.0 assay at survey level resolution. The targeted TRB sequencing depth was roughly 35,000-50,000 T-cell genomes per sample. TRB libraries were pooled and sequenced on an Illumina MiSeq using a v3 150-cycle kit. The source study handled its data this way. Repertoire analysis was performed in R inside a reproducible Nextflow workflow that covered QC, data transformation and analysis. Custom analyses were implemented in LymphoSeq2, an R package for AIRR-Seq data exploration. After excluding several samples that yielded fewer than 5000 total TRB sequences, 150 to 200 HIV repertoires remained for analysis. Among the 190 or so HIV repertoires that were kept, 59 were collected before ART initiation and under 150 were collected after ART initiation. Repertoires were downsampled to 5000 TRB nucleotide sequences, with summary statistics averaged over 100 downsampling iterations. TRB sequences were retained for analysis only if CDR3 regions of at least seven amino acids were present. Diversity was assessed using a clonality score derived from Shannon entropy and using the Gini coefficient. In the repertoire networks, any two of the top 5000 CDR3 amino acid sequences were connected whenever the two sequences differed by an edit distance of one. For TRB CDR3 amino acid sequences, GLIPH2 was used to predict antigen specificity groups and MHC restriction. CDR3 amino acid sequences were matched against VDJdb and McPAS-TCR to flag known CMV, EBV, HIV or tissue antigen associations. Pre-ART, post-ART and control groups were compared with Wilcoxon signed-rank tests and Holm-Bonferroni correction. TCRdb holds this immuneACCESS table with in-frame rearrangements only. Some clones are missing; in checked studies, unresolved V genes explain under half, and the rest has no known cause. V, J and clone size reflect that table, while D and trimming were determined from the DNA. The sample yields more than 15,000 clones; 75% to 85% were counted once. In total, the top ten clones hold roughly 8% of the sample.

Overall study results and their limits: Since PBMC availability was limited, sequencing covered only the TCR beta chain, with no alpha chain pairing. Because pre-ART samples had limited cell numbers, unsorted PBMC were profiled rather than sorted CD4+ and CD8+ T cells. A significant increase in TRB diversity was found to be associated with ART initiation, although TRB diversity was observed to remain significantly below that of transplant donor controls even after long-term ART. The samples span the years 2004 to 2017, and the ART regimens used at that time may not be as effective as current regimens. Expanded TRB clones identified before ART initiation dominated the repertoire at all time points, although this dominance fluctuated and declined in many PLHIV after ART. HIV repertoires had narrower CDR3 length ranges than controls, and the network structure suggested an antigen-experienced repertoire that shifted only slightly toward naive after ART. Inferences about post-ART repertoire changes are limited because no data were available on ART adherence, viral resistance or therapy changes.

Inclusion was restricted to participants for whom at least one PBMC sample before ART initiation and at least two post-ART samples were available. Every participant with HIV received treatment in the United States of America. Before DNA extraction, cryopreserved samples of 1-10 million PBMC were thawed and then washed. At the time of the earliest PBMC sample for each participant with HIV, ages ranged from about 20 to 54 years. PBMC samples from each participant spanned 1-4 timepoints before ART initiation and 2-8 timepoints after ART initiation, with a median of 7 samples. Serial HIV viral load, CD4+ T-cell count, ART history and demographic data were obtained for every participant. A Qiagen kit on a QIAcube was used to extract genomic DNA from unsorted PBMC, with samples processed in batches of 12. The receptor was derived from a man younger than 45 with HIV. The sequencing used unsorted PBMCs, collected at the start of antiretroviral therapy.

The DNA is TGTGCCTGGAGTGCCCCCAGGGTAAAGGGAGATTTTAACTATGGCTACACCTTC. Translation gives CAWSAPRVKGDFNYGYTF. The V and J genes are TRBV30 and TRBJ1-2; a weak D assignment points to TRBD1 (5 bases agree). Reading the germline V gene (reference sequence) gives CDR1 GTSNPN and CDR2 SVGIG. V is shortened by 1 base, J by 1 base, and the region joining them spans 22 bases. Spanning cysteine to phenylalanine, the CDR3 consists of 18 amino acids. The read is trimmed to its CDR3 DNA, 54 bases read in frame from base 1.